The 2 T cell receptor beta chains below all came from one sample that was sequenced in a study of shared T cell receptors in the human thymus. TCRdb keeps only in-frame clones here, not all; method: immunoSEQ multiplex PCR. The sample yields some 720,000 clones, 88% seen once. The same data also went into a second study, on human thymus T cells.

The sequenced material came from thymocytes. The source is a boy under three years old with a congenital heart defect.

This rearrangement joins TRBV15 to TRBJ1-5; 12 nucleotides line up with TRBD1. Losses at the gene ends were 0 bases for V and 4 bases for J; bases not matched to a gene: 10. The CDR3 covers 19 residues. Germline V gene data show CDR1 as LNHNV and CDR2 as YYDKDF (reference sequence). CDR3 DNA: TGTGCCACCAGCAGAGAAGGGACGAAGGGACAGGGGGCGAATCAGCCCCAGCATTTT. It translates to CATSREGTKGQGANQPQHF.

The chain couples TRBV28 to TRBJ1-5; perhaps TRBD1 as D (6 bases). CDR3 length: 13 residues. The germline gives CDR1 MDHEN, CDR2 SYDVKM. The CDR3 here is CAAGDYSNQPQHF. The CDR3 DNA reads TGTGCTGCAGGGGATTATAGCAATCAGCCCCAGCATTTT. The full variable domain, its missing parts supplied by reference TRBV28 and TRBJ1-5, is DVKVTQSSRYLVKRTGEKVFLECVQDMDHENMFWYRQDPGLGLRLIYFSYDVKMKEKGDIPEGYSVSREKKERFSLILESASTNQTSMYLCAAGDYSNQPQHFGDGTRLSIL.